Each of the 30 T cell receptor beta chains below was sequenced from the same sample in a study of T cell repertoires in cytomegalovirus infection. TCRdb redid the calling of the reads with MiXCR, one entry per CDR3 protein. The sample yields some 130,000 distinct CDR3 sequences, approximately 8.8% seen once. Sequencing input: PBMCs. These receptors came from a human donor in good health (CMV status not recorded). Some clones in this sample may be carry-over from other donors' samples.

In its sample, this clonotype was seen many times. This chain's CDR3 is CASSRDGQGDQPQHF. The DNA for the CDR3 is TGTGCCAGTAGTCGAGATGGGCAGGGGGATCAGCCCCAGCATTTT. The chain employs TRBV19 and TRBJ1-5, with 7 bases fitting TRBD1. The CDR3 has 15 residues. V lost 5 bases, J lost 5 bases, and 9 bases stayed unmatched. Germline V gene data show CDR1 as LNHDA and CDR2 as SQIVND (reference sequence).

This clonotype was counted only a few times. This chain links TRBV12-3 or TRBV12-4 with TRBJ1-5; D gene unclear. V lost 5 bases and J 5 bases, leaving 16 bases between the germline ends. The CDR3 loop spans 15 amino acids. The CDR3 is CASSQAGWRHQPQHF. CDR3 nucleotide sequence: TGTGCCAGCAGTCAAGCGGGATGGAGACATCAGCCCCAGCATTTT.

This clonotype was seen repeatedly, ten times or more. The gene calls are TRBV10-3 and TRBJ2-1, with 12 bases matching TRBD2. Germline CDR1 and CDR2: ENHRY and SYGVKD. This CDR3 comprises 15 residues. After removal of 9 bases from V and 3 bases from J, the junction contained 6 bases not matched to a gene. The CDR3 DNA reads TGTGCCATTAAGCAGACTAGCGGGAGCTACAATGAGCAGTTCTTC. Its translation is CAIKQTSGSYNEQFF.

V usage is TRBV23-1 and J usage is TRBJ1-1; D not certain. TRBV23-1 is an ORF; its function is uncertain. This CDR3 comprises 17 residues. V lost 6 bases, J lost 1 base, and 21 bases lay in between. The CDR3 loop reads CASRKVDDDYSNTEAFF. CDR3 DNA sequence: TGCGCCAGCAGAAAGGTGGATGATGATTATTCGAACACTGAAGCTTTCTTT.

Ten or more counts support this clonotype. The chain links TRBV7-2 to TRBJ1-6, with D perhaps matching TRBD1 (6 bases). V was shortened by 7 bases and J by 9 bases, with 16 bases between the two germline ends. The CDR3 runs 14 residues. The germline V gene has CDR1 SGHTA and CDR2 FQGNSA. The CDR3 loop reads CASIMGGAGSPLHF. The DNA for the CDR3 is TGTGCCAGCATCATGGGGGGGGCGGGTTCACCCCTCCACTTT.

This clonotype was seen many times. The CDR3 spells CASSSARTSGTYNEQFF. DNA for the CDR3: TGTGCCAGCAGCTCCGCCCGGACTAGCGGGACCTACAATGAGCAGTTCTTC. The chain couples TRBV7-2 to TRBJ2-1; 12 bases agree with TRBD2. J lost 2 bases, V lost 4 bases, and 6 bases had no gene match. Germline V lookup: CDR1 SGHTA, CDR2 FQGNSA. CDR3 length equals 17 residues. The complete variable domain, with remaining parts taken from reference TRBV7-2 and TRBJ2-1, reads GAGVSQSPSNKVTEKGKDVELRCDPISGHTALYWYRQSLGQGLEFLIYFQGNSAPDKSGLPSDRFSAERTGGSVSTLTIQRTQQEDSAVYLCASSSARTSGTYNEQFFGPGTRLTVL.

The rearrangement links TRBV20-1 to TRBJ1-1, with TRBD1 matching 8 bases. The ends lost 1 base at V and 0 bases at J; junction bases unmatched: 19. Germline CDR1 is DFQATT and CDR2 is SNEGSKA (reference sequence). The CDR3 length is 20 residues. The DNA of the CDR3 is TGCAGTGCTAGAGTCGCCCCGGGACAGGAAACCGCTGACGTGAACACTGAAGCTTTCTTT. It yields the protein CSARVAPGQETADVNTEAFF.

This clonotype occurred a few times. The chain uses TRBV28 and TRBJ1-4; 10 nucleotides line up with TRBD1. Germline CDR1 and CDR2: MDHEN and SYDVKM. This CDR3 is 16 amino acids long. Germline trimming cut 2 bases from V and 8 bases from J; bases unmatched to any gene: 8. CDR3 nucleotides: TGTGCCAGCAGTTTAGCTGGCGGGACAGGGGACGAAAAACTGTTTTTT. Its protein is CASSLAGGTGDEKLFF.

J is TRBJ2-2 and V is TRBV20-1; 9 bases line up with TRBD1. Unmatched junction bases numbered 10, after V lost 3 bases and J lost 2 bases. The CDR3 contains 17 residues. The germline V gene has CDR1 DFQATT and CDR2 SNEGSKA (reference sequence). The CDR3 DNA sequence: TGCAGTGCTAGTTCGTTCGGACAGGGGCCTAACACCGGGGAGCTGTTTTTT. The encoded protein is CSASSFGQGPNTGELFF.

The chain joins TRBV5-1 to TRBJ2-7; TRBD1 or TRBD2 may be the D gene (5 bases each). The CDR3 runs to 13 residues. CDR1 SGHRS and CDR2 YFSETQ come from the germline V gene. The ends were cut back, 3 bases at V and 6 bases at J, with 13 bases in the middle. CDR3 in amino acids: CASSWGTAREQYF. CDR3 nucleotides: TGCGCCAGCAGCTGGGGGACCGCCCGCGAGCAGTACTTC.

In this sample, this clonotype turned up a few times. The gene calls are TRBV20-1 and TRBJ2-1; D may match TRBD1 or TRBD2 (5 bases each). The length of the CDR3 is 15 residues. Germline V gene data show CDR1 as DFQATT and CDR2 as SNEGSKA (reference sequence). Trimming pared 0 bases from V and 2 bases from J, leaving 11 bases between. The DNA for the CDR3 is TGCAGTGCTAGAGAGCCGGGGCTACCCTACAATGAGCAGTTCTTC. This gives the protein CSAREPGLPYNEQFF.

This clonotype was found many times. The chain employs TRBV7-6 and TRBJ2-5; 8 nucleotides agree with TRBD2. Germline V gene data show CDR1 as SGHVS and CDR2 as FNYEAQ. This CDR3 has 14 residues. With V trimmed by 8 bases and J by 4 bases, 9 bases remained unmatched. The CDR3 DNA reads TGTGCCAGCGGACCTCTAGCGGGCGGAGAGACCCAGTACTTC. Residues: CASGPLAGGETQYF.

The chain couples TRBV2 to TRBJ2-3; D gene unclear. The CDR3 extends over 15 amino acids. The V gene's germline CDR1 is SNHLY and CDR2 FYNNEI. V was pared by 3 bases and J by 1 base, with 11 bases between. This CDR3 is CASSELKPGTDTQYF. As DNA, the CDR3 is TGTGCCAGCAGTGAGCTTAAACCGGGCACAGATACGCAGTATTTT. Complete variable domain (other parts from reference TRBV2 and TRBJ2-3): EPEVTQTPSHQVTQMGQEVILRCVPISNHLYFYWYRQILGQKVEFLVSFYNNEISEKSEIFDDQFSVERPDGSNFTLKIRSTKLEDSAMYFCASSELKPGTDTQYFGPGTRLTVL.

This clonotype was found many times. The V and J genes are TRBV29-1 and TRBJ2-3, with D perhaps matching TRBD2 (6 bases). The CDR3 extends over 14 amino acids. V lost 4 bases to trimming and J lost 6 bases, with 17 bases between them. Germline V gives CDR1 SQVTM, CDR2 ANQGSEA. CDR3 protein: CSVARVTAGDTQYF. The CDR3 DNA is TGCAGCGTTGCGCGGGTCACGGCGGGGGATACGCAGTATTTT.

This clonotype was counted ten times or more. The V and J genes are TRBV5-4 and TRBJ2-1; D is ambiguous. CDR1 and CDR2 from the germline V gene are SGHNT and YYREEE (reference sequence). This CDR3 has 13 amino acids. V shed 0 bases and J shed 8 bases, with 9 bases lying between them. DNA for the CDR3: TGTGCCAGCAGCTTGGAGGCCTGGGATGAGCAGTTCTTC. It is translated as CASSLEAWDEQFF.

The chain is built from TRBV28 and TRBJ1-2; TRBD1 might be the D (5 bases). Germline CDR1 reads MDHEN; CDR2 reads SYDVKM. The CDR3 covers 15 residues. V was cut by 3 bases and J by 4 bases, with 15 bases left in between. The CDR3, as DNA: TGTGCCAGCAGTTTGGGGCTCGCTCCGGGCTATGGCTACACCTTC. Translation gives CASSLGLAPGYGYTF.

This clonotype was counted many times. This chain connects TRBV12-3 or TRBV12-4 to TRBJ2-2, with D hard to call. The CDR3 extends over 12 amino acids. Trimming shortened V by 7 bases and J by 1 base, and 4 bases separated the two germline ends. The CDR3 loop is CASTGNTGELFF. The CDR3 DNA sequence: TGTGCCAGCACGGGGAACACCGGGGAGCTGTTTTTT.

This clonotype was seen repeatedly, ten times or more. This sequence joins TRBV5-6 and TRBJ2-2, with TRBD2 matching 8 bases. There are 15 residues in the CDR3. V gave up 4 bases and J gave up 7 bases; unmatched junction bases: 9. CDR1 is SGHDT, CDR2 YYEEEE, per germline. CDR3 in amino acids: CASSHTGGPNGELFF. The CDR3 region has the DNA TGTGCCAGCAGCCATACGGGGGGGCCAAACGGGGAGCTGTTTTTT.

The sample holds many counts of this clonotype. CDR3 loop: CASSSRTEGFEAFF. The CDR3 region has the DNA TGTGCCAGCAGCTCTCGGACAGAGGGATTCGAAGCTTTCTTT. The genes are TRBV7-6 and TRBJ1-1; a weak D match, TRBD1 (6 bases). The CDR3 has 14 amino acids. Germline assignment: CDR1 SGHVS and CDR2 FNYEAQ. Between the trimmed V and J ends, which lost 4 bases and 8 bases, there was a span of 17 bases.

This clonotype was detected ten times or more. The J gene is TRBJ1-5, the V gene TRBV5-6; tentatively, D is TRBD1 (5 bases). Trimming took 2 bases from V and 4 from J, leaving 13 bases between them. This CDR3 contains 15 residues. Germline V gene sequence: CDR1 SGHDT, CDR2 YYEEEE. CDR3 bases: TGTGCCAGCAGCTTAAGGGGTTTCCGGAATCAGCCCCAGCATTTT. Translated, it gives CASSLRGFRNQPQHF.

This clonotype was recorded at least ten times. The chain combines TRBV7-2 with TRBJ2-5; D is perhaps TRBD1 (5 bases). The CDR3 has 14 amino acids. The ends were cut back, 2 bases at V and 1 base at J, with 8 bases in the middle. Germline V gives CDR1 SGHTA, CDR2 FQGNSA. The chain's CDR3 is CASSLRQPQETQYF. The CDR3, as DNA: TGTGCCAGCAGCTTAAGACAGCCCCAAGAGACCCAGTACTTC.

This clonotype was recorded at least ten times. J is TRBJ2-2 and V is TRBV2; no reliable D call. The CDR3 runs to 15 residues. The ends were cut back, 4 bases at V and 4 bases at J, with 13 bases in the middle. CDR1 and CDR2 (germline): SNHLY, FYNNEI. The CDR3 DNA reads TGTGCCAGCAGTGCCTACCCTAGTTCCACCGGGGAGCTGTTTTTT. It codes for CASSAYPSSTGELFF.

In its sample, this clonotype was seen a few times. The V and J genes are TRBV25-1 and TRBJ1-1, with D possibly being TRBD1 (6 bases). The V gene lost 4 bases and the J gene lost 4 bases, with 16 bases spanning the gap. This CDR3 is 15 amino acids long. Germline loops: CDR1 MGHDK, CDR2 SYGVNS. Here the CDR3 reads CASSGLPGAGTEAFF. The CDR3 nucleotides read TGTGCCAGCAGTGGATTACCAGGGGCGGGCACTGAAGCTTTCTTT.

This clonotype was seen more than once but under ten times. V is TRBV3-1 and J is TRBJ1-2; possibly TRBD1 for D (6 bases). Trimming stripped 4 bases from V and 8 bases from J, with 17 bases between. CDR3 length equals 14 residues. The germline gives CDR1 LGHDT, CDR2 YNNKEL (reference sequence). The CDR3 is CASSLTGHTGGYTF. CDR3 in DNA: TGTGCCAGCAGCCTGACAGGACATACGGGCGGCTACACCTTC.

This clonotype was counted ten times or more. The gene calls are TRBV19 and TRBJ1-2; D is uncertain. The ends were cut back, 5 bases at V and 8 bases at J, with 12 bases in the middle. The germline V gene encodes CDR1 LNHDA and CDR2 SQIVND (reference sequence). The CDR3 is made up of 12 amino acids. CDR3 coding DNA: TGTGCCAGTAGTGTAAGGGAATACGGCTACACCTTC. It specifies CASSVREYGYTF.

This clonotype was detected a few times. V gene TRBV20-1 combines with J gene TRBJ1-2, with TRBD1 as a possible D gene (5 bases). The CDR3 extends over 11 amino acids. V was shortened by 4 bases and J by 8 bases, with 11 bases between the two germline ends. Germline V lookup: CDR1 DFQATT, CDR2 SNEGSKA (reference sequence). The CDR3 bases are TGCAGTGCTACCACTGAGGGGGGCTACACCTTC. Translated, it gives CSATTEGGYTF.

This chain uses TRBV7-2 with TRBJ2-7, with no clear D. V lost 1 base, J lost 2 bases, and 9 bases lay in between. The CDR3 extends over 14 amino acids. The V gene's germline CDR1 is SGHTA and CDR2 FQGNSA. The CDR3 here is CASSLDYYTYEQYF. The DNA of the CDR3 is TGTGCCAGCAGCTTAGACTACTATACCTACGAGCAGTACTTC.

The chain has TRBV20-1 and TRBJ2-7; 8 bases map to TRBD1. This CDR3 has 15 amino acids. Losses at the gene ends were 1 base for V and 2 bases for J; bases not matched to a gene: 7. Germline loops: CDR1 DFQATT, CDR2 SNEGSKA (reference sequence). CDR3 DNA: TGCAGTGCTAGAGCTAGGACAGGGAGAACCTACGAGCAGTACTTC. This translates into CSARARTGRTYEQYF.

This clonotype has a count of ten or more. The chain couples TRBV7-9 to TRBJ1-1, with D tentatively TRBD1 (6 bases). CDR3 length: 15 amino acids. CDR1 and CDR2 from the germline V gene are SEHNR and FQNEAQ (reference sequence). The V and J ends lost 4 bases and 0 bases respectively, with 12 bases between them. This CDR3 reads CASSSGTMMNTEAFF. In DNA, the CDR3 is TGTGCCAGCAGCTCCGGGACAATGATGAACACTGAAGCTTTCTTT.

V gene TRBV2 combines with J gene TRBJ1-1, with 9 bases identical to TRBD1. This CDR3 has 15 amino acids. The trim removed 7 bases at V and 5 bases at J, leaving 11 bases unmatched. Looked up from germline, CDR1 is SNHLY and CDR2 is FYNNEI. CDR3 sequence reads: CASIQGTGWGTEAFF. Here the CDR3 DNA reads TGTGCCAGCATCCAGGGGACAGGGTGGGGGACTGAAGCTTTCTTT.